The sequence of this T cell receptor beta chain was determined in a study of Ad26.COV2.S vaccination and SARS-CoV-2 variants. Overall study: Once, or twice with 56 days between doses, Ad26.COV2.S was given intramuscularly. Points from the study as a whole: Breadth and depth estimates from TCRs may understate total T cell responses. Vaccine and placebo recipients had similar non-spike TCR breadth.

Sample treatment: approximately 18 received Ad26.COV2.S at low or high dose, single or two shots; about 5 received placebo; per-sample allocation not given. Samples analyzed were those drawn on day 63 after the first vaccine or placebo injection. Adults aged 18-55 years in Boston included the donor. This CDR3 has 13 amino acids. CDR1 and CDR2 from the germline V gene are SGHVS and FQNEAQ. Trimming cost V 4 bases and J 3 bases; bases outside gene matches: 2. Clones were sequenced by immunoSEQ multiplex PCR, and TCRdb holds only the in-frame ones, with some missing. This sample has about 680,000 clones, with around 90% found just once. About this clone itself: Its antigen remains unidentified.

The V call is TRBV7-8, the J call TRBJ1-1; 7 nucleotides match TRBD1. Sample: peripheral blood, taken in a trial of Ad26.COV2.S vaccine versus placebo. The source of this sequence is a person aged 18 to 59 who received the Ad26.COV2.S COVID-19 vaccine or a placebo. Here the CDR3 reads CASSSDRDTEAFF. CDR3 DNA sequence: TGTGCCAGCAGCTCCGACAGGGACACTGAAGCTTTCTTT.